What follows are 28 T cell receptor beta chains derived from one specimen sequenced in a study of naive and memory T cell subsets. Both TRBC1 and TRBC2 were covered by a beta constant-region primer of two equimolar oligonucleotides. The ligated cDNA underwent four PCR rounds using SP2 and nested alpha and beta constant-region primers. MiXCR, applied by TCRdb to the UMI-ligation and nested PCR reads, yields one record per CDR3 protein. The sample records about 34,000 distinct CDR3 sequences, around 20% being singletons. The specimen sequenced was effector memory CD4+ T cells from blood. The subset is: effector memory, CD45RA- CD27-. The receptors originated from a human donor in good health.

The chain is built from TRBV19 and TRBJ1-1; TRBD1 might be the D (5 bases). This CDR3 region has 15 residues. Germline assignment: CDR1 LNHDA and CDR2 SQIVND (reference sequence). V was pared by 4 bases and J by 0 bases, with 12 bases between. Written as DNA, the CDR3 is TGTGCCAGTAGTAAGGGGCGGCTACTGAACACTGAAGCTTTCTTT. Protein product: CASSKGRLLNTEAFF.

At least ten counts were recorded for this clonotype. The chain is built from TRBV9 and TRBJ2-2; D may be TRBD2 (6 bases). The germline gives CDR1 SGDLS, CDR2 YYNGEE. V lost 4 bases and J 5 bases, leaving 9 bases between the germline ends. The CDR3 is 13 residues long. CDR3 nucleotides: TGTGCCAGCAGCTTTAGCGGAACCGGGGAGCTGTTTTTT. This translates into CASSFSGTGELFF.

This clonotype was counted a few times. The rearrangement links TRBV9 to TRBJ2-5; the match to TRBD2 covers 7 bases. The germline gives CDR1 SGDLS, CDR2 YYNGEE. The CDR3 length is 14 residues. Trimming at V came to 6 bases and at J to 5 bases, leaving 10 bases not matched to a gene. CDR3 loop: CASTLGGGLETQYF. DNA of the CDR3: TGTGCCAGCACGTTGGGCGGGGGATTGGAGACCCAGTACTTC.

This clonotype was detected once. The rearrangement links TRBV5-1 to TRBJ1-6, with D perhaps TRBD1 (5 bases). The CDR3 spans 16 residues. Trimming shortened V by 3 bases and J by 8 bases, and 18 bases separated the two germline ends. Germline CDR1 reads SGHRS; CDR2 reads YFSETQ. The CDR3 nucleotides are TGCGCCAGCAGCTCGAAAATCGACAGTATAGATTCACCCCTCCACTTT. Protein product: CASSSKIDSIDSPLHF. Combining the CDR3 with reference TRBV5-1 and TRBJ1-6 gives the whole variable domain KAGVTQTPRYLIKTRGQQVTLSCSPISGHRSVSWYQQTPGQGLQFLFEYFSETQRNKGNFPGRFSGRQFSNSRSEMNVSTLELGDSALYLCASSSKIDSIDSPLHFGNGTRLTVT.

This clonotype has more than one count but fewer than ten. This sequence joins TRBV4-3 and TRBJ1-5; weak D call: TRBD1 (5 bases). Germline values: CDR1 LGHNA, CDR2 YSLEER. Between the trimmed V and J ends, which lost 0 bases and 10 bases, there was a span of 16 bases. This CDR3 comprises 15 residues. The CDR3 DNA follows: TGCGCCAGCAGCCAAGATGGGGCAGGGCTAGGACCCCAGCATTTT. Amino acid sequence: CASSQDGAGLGPQHF.

Of note for this clonotype: Since a much larger clone is just one base distant, this may be a read error. The chain carries TRBV6-4 and TRBJ2-3, with 7 bases that match TRBD1. The CDR3 is 16 amino acids. Per the germline V gene, CDR1 is MRHNA and CDR2 is SNTAGT. CDR3 residues: CASSDRTGASTETQYF. The CDR3, as DNA: TGTGCCAGCAGTGACAGGACAGGTGCTAGCACAGAAACGCAGTATTTT.

This clonotype is medium-sized by share. This chain joins TRBV7-9 and TRBJ1-3; D gene ambiguous. V lost 0 bases, J lost 3 bases, and 6 bases lay in between. There are 14 residues in the CDR3. Germline values: CDR1 SEHNR, CDR2 FQNEAQ (reference sequence). The CDR3 reads CASSLAGVGNTIYF. CDR3 bases: TGTGCCAGCAGCTTAGCAGGAGTTGGAAACACCATATATTTT.

Points on this clonotype: The junction differs from germline at one of its ends, possibly a read error. The chain couples TRBV6-1 to TRBJ1-5; D gene ambiguous. Germline V gene lookup returns CDR1 MNHNS and CDR2 SASEGT. The CDR3 is 13 residues long. CDR3 amino acids: CASSAVRQALANF. The CDR3 bases are TGTGCCAGCAGCGCCGTGCGGCAGGCCCTGGCTAATTTT.

This clonotype was found many times. The chain carries TRBV5-6 and TRBJ2-1; possibly TRBD1 for D (6 bases). Germline loops: CDR1 SGHDT, CDR2 YYEEEE. Trimming shortened V by 2 bases and J by 12 bases, and 9 bases separated the two germline ends. The CDR3 runs to 11 residues. The CDR3 region has the DNA TGTGCCAGCAGCTTCGGACAGTTGCAGTTCTTC. Translation: CASSFGQLQFF.

The V call is TRBV7-2, the J call TRBJ2-5, with 10 bases aligning to TRBD1. V gave up 4 bases and J gave up 5 bases; unmatched junction bases: 4. The CDR3 sequence is 14 residues long. The germline V gene encodes CDR1 SGHTA and CDR2 FQGNSA. The CDR3 DNA reads TGTGCCAGCAGCTGGGACAGGGGCGGGGAGACCCAGTACTTC. Translating gives CASSWDRGGETQYF.

V gene TRBV25-1 combines with J gene TRBJ2-1; TRBD2 agrees at 14 bases. Germline CDR1 MGHDK, CDR2 SYGVNS. The CDR3 runs to 20 residues. V shed 1 base, J shed 0 bases, and the junction held 8 bases outside the gene matches. In DNA, the CDR3 is TGTGCCAGCAGTGAATGGGGACTAGCGGGAGCTACTGGCTCCTACAATGAGCAGTTCTTC. It translates to CASSEWGLAGATGSYNEQFF.

The rearrangement joins TRBV18 to TRBJ2-7; tentatively, D is TRBD2 (5 bases). CDR1 is KGHSH and CDR2 is LQKENI in the germline V gene. The CDR3 covers 15 residues. Trimming removed 0 bases from V and 2 bases from J, with 11 bases in between. CDR3 sequence (DNA): TGTGCCAGCTCACCACCGGAGGCCCGGGCCTACGAGCAGTACTTC. It is translated as CASSPPEARAYEQYF.

This chain connects TRBV6-1 to TRBJ1-4, with D unresolved. The germline V gene encodes CDR1 MNHNS and CDR2 SASEGT. V was shortened by 2 bases and J by 7 bases, with 14 bases between the two germline ends. This CDR3 comprises 15 residues. CDR3 nucleotides: TGTGCCAGCAGTGAATTCGGTGCCGTACGTGAAAAACTGTTTTTT. Translating it yields CASSEFGAVREKLFF.

This clonotype was seen a few times. The CDR3 spells CATERMGGNQPQHF. CDR3 coding DNA: TGTGCCACCGAGAGGATGGGGGGCAATCAGCCCCAGCATTTT. This sequence joins TRBV28 and TRBJ1-5; tentative D call: TRBD1 (5 bases). The CDR3 covers 14 residues. Trimming stripped 10 bases from V and 2 bases from J, with 15 bases between. Germline CDR1 and CDR2: MDHEN and SYDVKM.

This clonotype was detected only a few times. The rearrangement uses TRBV12-3 or TRBV12-4 and TRBJ1-1; 10 nucleotides match TRBD1. Losses at the gene ends were 5 bases for V and 4 bases for J; bases not matched to a gene: 7. The CDR3 is 15 residues long. The CDR3 reads CASSMTGGYGTEAFF. The CDR3 nucleotides are TGTGCCAGCAGTATGACAGGGGGCTATGGCACTGAAGCTTTCTTT.

Many counts were recorded for this clonotype. The chain employs TRBV14 and TRBJ1-1; perhaps TRBD1 as D (5 bases). The V end lost 1 base, the J end lost 1 base, and 16 bases lay between the germline ends. This CDR3 contains 17 residues. The germline V gene encodes CDR1 SGHDN and CDR2 FVKESK. The chain's CDR3 is CASSQVEVWGTNTEAFF. The CDR3 DNA is TGTGCCAGCAGCCAAGTAGAAGTTTGGGGGACGAACACTGAAGCTTTCTTT. The complete variable domain, with remaining parts taken from reference TRBV14 and TRBJ1-1, reads EAGVTQFPSHSVIEKGQTVTLRCDPISGHDNLYWYRRVMGKEIKFLLHFVKESKQDESGMPNNRFLAERTGGTYSTLKVQPAELEDSGVYFCASSQVEVWGTNTEAFFGQGTRLTVV.

This clonotype was recorded at least ten times. CDR3: CAWSVGPGPRLPYGYTF. In DNA form, the CDR3 reads TGTGCCTGGAGTGTAGGCCCAGGGCCGCGACTTCCCTATGGCTACACCTTC. This chain uses TRBV30 with TRBJ1-2, with a weak D call TRBD1 (5 bases). This CDR3 comprises 17 residues. CDR1 is GTSNPN and CDR2 is SVGIG in the germline V gene (reference sequence). The germline V and J ends were trimmed by 0 bases and 4 bases, with 21 bases remaining between them.

The sample holds a few counts of this clonotype. The gene calls are TRBV28 and TRBJ2-5; D is possibly TRBD1 (5 bases). Germline lookup yields CDR1 MDHEN and CDR2 SYDVKM. This CDR3 has 13 residues. Between the trimmed V and J ends, which lost 7 bases and 5 bases, there was a span of 14 bases. The CDR3 region is CASIPRGRETQYF. CDR3 nucleotide sequence: TGTGCCAGCATCCCTAGGGGTAGGGAGACCCAGTACTTC.

J is TRBJ1-5 and V is TRBV6-2 or TRBV6-3; D is perhaps TRBD1 (5 bases). The V end was cut by 4 bases, the J end by 0 bases, with 7 bases between. In germline, CDR1 is MNHEY, CDR2 SVGEGT. The CDR3 sequence is 14 residues long. The chain's CDR3 is CASSFGASNQPQHF. CDR3 DNA: TGTGCCAGCAGTTTCGGGGCTAGCAATCAGCCCCAGCATTTT.

In this sample, this clonotype turned up a few times. The J gene is TRBJ1-5, the V gene TRBV28; tentative D call: TRBD1 (5 bases). The V gene's germline CDR1 is MDHEN and CDR2 SYDVKM. This CDR3 spans 15 amino acids. With 5 bases removed from V and 6 bases from J, the gap between germline ends came to 17 bases. The CDR3 sequence: CASSALGGAGQPQHF. For the CDR3, the DNA is TGTGCCAGCAGTGCGTTAGGAGGGGCGGGTCAGCCCCAGCATTTT.

This clonotype was observed a handful of times. This chain joins TRBV27 and TRBJ1-3, with a tentative D call TRBD1 (5 bases). With 1 base removed from V and 7 bases from J, the gap between germline ends came to 8 bases. The CDR3 is made up of 13 amino acids. Germline V gives CDR1 MNHEY, CDR2 SMNVEV (reference sequence). The CDR3 DNA follows: TGTGCCAGCAGTTTATTGCAGGGTAACACCATATATTTT. It encodes CASSLLQGNTIYF.

This clonotype was counted ten times or more. The V and J genes are TRBV12-3 or TRBV12-4 and TRBJ1-2; perhaps TRBD1 as D (5 bases). Trimming removed 1 base at V and 4 bases at J, with 10 bases between. The CDR3 sequence is 14 residues long. The CDR3 region has the DNA TGTGCCAGCAGTTTAGGGACGGGGACCTATGGCTACACCTTC. Residues: CASSLGTGTYGYTF.

Many counts were recorded for this clonotype. The chain links TRBV3-1 to TRBJ2-1; D perhaps matches TRBD1 (5 bases). CDR1 is LGHDT, CDR2 YNNKEL, per germline (reference sequence). Between the trimmed V and J ends, which lost 5 bases and 6 bases, there was a span of 20 bases. The CDR3 length is 16 residues. CDR3 in DNA: TGTGCCAGCAGCTCCCCCCGTCCATGGCAGGGCAATGAGCAGTTCTTC. Amino acid sequence: CASSSPRPWQGNEQFF.

The CDR3 spells CASSFTALLAEAFF. The DNA for the CDR3 is TGTGCCAGCAGTTTCACCGCGCTCTTGGCTGAAGCTTTCTTT. The rearrangement uses TRBV12-3 or TRBV12-4 and TRBJ1-1; D unclear. The germline V and J ends were trimmed by 3 bases and 6 bases, with 14 bases remaining between them. This CDR3 region has 14 residues.

The chain recombines TRBV30 with TRBJ1-5; TRBD1 is a possible D gene (5 bases). CDR1 and CDR2 from the germline V gene are GTSNPN and SVGIG (reference sequence). The CDR3 is 17 residues long. The germline V and J ends were trimmed by 0 bases and 0 bases, with 15 bases remaining between them. CDR3 residues: CAWSVRRSTDSNQPQHF. CDR3 in DNA: TGTGCCTGGAGTGTAAGAAGGTCGACAGATAGCAATCAGCCCCAGCATTTT.

Ten or more counts support this clonotype. The rearrangement uses TRBV6-6 and TRBJ2-7; 7 bases fit TRBD1. Germline V gives CDR1 MNHNY, CDR2 SVGAGI (reference sequence). Unmatched junction bases numbered 11, after V lost 6 bases and J lost 3 bases. The CDR3 loop spans 15 amino acids. The CDR3 DNA follows: TGTGCCAGCAGCTCAGCGACAGGGTGGATCTACGAGCAGTACTTC. As protein: CASSSATGWIYEQYF.

By its share, this clonotype is medium-sized. J is TRBJ2-7 and V is TRBV7-2, with D uncertain. Trimming pared 5 bases from V and 2 bases from J, leaving 13 bases between. The CDR3 runs to 14 residues. CDR1 is SGHTA and CDR2 is FQGNSA in the germline V gene. The CDR3 coding sequence is TGTGCCAGCAGCGTATCCCCTGGCCCCTACGAGCAGTACTTC. The encoded protein is CASSVSPGPYEQYF.

This clonotype was observed at least ten times. The chain carries TRBV4-3 and TRBJ1-5, with 9 positions matching TRBD1. This CDR3 comprises 14 residues. The V segment lost 4 bases and the J segment 2 bases; nucleotides outside the gene matches: 0. Germline CDR1 is LGHNA and CDR2 is YSLEER. The CDR3 loop is CASSRDRGNQPQHF. CDR3 sequence (DNA): TGCGCCAGCAGCCGGGACAGGGGCAATCAGCCCCAGCATTTT.